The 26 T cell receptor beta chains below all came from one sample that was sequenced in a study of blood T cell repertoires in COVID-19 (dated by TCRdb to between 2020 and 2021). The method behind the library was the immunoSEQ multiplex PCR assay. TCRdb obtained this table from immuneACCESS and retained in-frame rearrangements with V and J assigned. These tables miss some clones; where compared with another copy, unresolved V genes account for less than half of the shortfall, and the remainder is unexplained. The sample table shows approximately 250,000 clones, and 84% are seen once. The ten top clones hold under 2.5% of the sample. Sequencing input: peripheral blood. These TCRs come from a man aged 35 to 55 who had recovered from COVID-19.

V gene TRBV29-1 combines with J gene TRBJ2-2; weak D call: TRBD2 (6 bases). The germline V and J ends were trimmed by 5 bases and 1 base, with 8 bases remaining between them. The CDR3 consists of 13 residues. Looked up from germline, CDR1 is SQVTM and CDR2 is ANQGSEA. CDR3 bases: TGCAGCGTTCTAGCGCGGAACACCGGGGAGCTGTTTTTT. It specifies CSVLARNTGELFF.

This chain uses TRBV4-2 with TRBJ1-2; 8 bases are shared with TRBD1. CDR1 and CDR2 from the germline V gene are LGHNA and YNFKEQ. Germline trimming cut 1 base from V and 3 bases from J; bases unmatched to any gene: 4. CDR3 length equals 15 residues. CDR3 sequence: CASSQGATGDYGYTF. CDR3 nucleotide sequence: TGTGCCAGCAGCCAAGGAGCGACAGGGGACTATGGCTACACCTTC.

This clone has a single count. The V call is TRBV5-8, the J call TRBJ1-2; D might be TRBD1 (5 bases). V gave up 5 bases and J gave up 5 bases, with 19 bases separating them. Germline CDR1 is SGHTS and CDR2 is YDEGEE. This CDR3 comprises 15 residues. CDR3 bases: TGTGCCAGCAGTACTAGACAGCCGGGAGGGTATGGCTACACCTTC. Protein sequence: CASSTRQPGGYGYTF.

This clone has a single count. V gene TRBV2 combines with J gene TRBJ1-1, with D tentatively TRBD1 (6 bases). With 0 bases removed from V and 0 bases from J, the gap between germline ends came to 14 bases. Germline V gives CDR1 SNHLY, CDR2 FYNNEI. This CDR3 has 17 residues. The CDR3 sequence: CASSEAPRDTLNTEAFF. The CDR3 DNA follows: TGTGCCAGCAGTGAAGCTCCCCGGGACACTCTGAACACTGAAGCTTTCTTT.

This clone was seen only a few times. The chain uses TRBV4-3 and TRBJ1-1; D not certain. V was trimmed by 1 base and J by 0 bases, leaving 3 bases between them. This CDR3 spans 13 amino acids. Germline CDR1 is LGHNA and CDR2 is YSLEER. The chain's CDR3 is CASSQAMNTEAFF. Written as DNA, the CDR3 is TGCGCCAGCAGCCAAGCCATGAACACTGAAGCTTTCTTT.

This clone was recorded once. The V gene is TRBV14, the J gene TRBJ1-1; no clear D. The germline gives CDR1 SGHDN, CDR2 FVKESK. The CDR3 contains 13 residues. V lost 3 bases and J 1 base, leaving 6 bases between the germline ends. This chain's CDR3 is CASSQDWNTEAFF. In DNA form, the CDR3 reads TGTGCCAGCAGCCAGGACTGGAACACTGAAGCTTTCTTT.

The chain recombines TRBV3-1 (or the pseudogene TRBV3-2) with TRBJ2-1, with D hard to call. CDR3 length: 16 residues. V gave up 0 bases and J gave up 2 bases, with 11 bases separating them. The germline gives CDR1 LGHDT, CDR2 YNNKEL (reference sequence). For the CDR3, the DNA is TGTGCCAGCAGCCAAGATCCGGCTAGAACCTACAATGAGCAGTTCTTC. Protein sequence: CASSQDPARTYNEQFF.

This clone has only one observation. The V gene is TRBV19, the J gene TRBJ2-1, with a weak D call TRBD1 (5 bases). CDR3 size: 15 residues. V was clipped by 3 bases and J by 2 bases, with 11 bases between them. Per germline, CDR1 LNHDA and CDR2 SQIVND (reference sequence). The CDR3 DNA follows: TGTGCCAGTAGTATGGGGCAGGTCACCTACAATGAGCAGTTCTTC. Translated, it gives CASSMGQVTYNEQFF.

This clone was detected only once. The CDR3 bases are TGTGCCAGCAGTGAAGTTAGCGGGAGACGCTATGAGCAGTTCTTC. Protein: CASSEVSGRRYEQFF. The chain has TRBV2 and TRBJ2-1, with 9 bases fitting TRBD2. Germline-derived CDR1 and CDR2 are SNHLY and FYNNEI. V lost 1 base to trimming and J lost 8 bases; unmatched junction nucleotides: 6. There are 15 residues in the CDR3.

DNA for the CDR3: TGTGCCAGCAGTTCAGGCCACAATGAGCAGTTCTTC. Translation gives CASSSGHNEQFF. The chain combines TRBV11-2 with TRBJ2-1; D uncertain. This CDR3 is 12 amino acids long. The germline V gene encodes CDR1 SGHAT and CDR2 FQNNGV. V was trimmed by 6 bases and J by 5 bases, leaving 8 bases between them.

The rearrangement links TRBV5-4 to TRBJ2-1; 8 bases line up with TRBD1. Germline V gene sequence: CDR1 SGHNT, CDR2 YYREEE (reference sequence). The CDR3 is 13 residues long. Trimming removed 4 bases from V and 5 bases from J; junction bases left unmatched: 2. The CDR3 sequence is CASSRGQDNEQFF. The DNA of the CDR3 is TGTGCCAGCAGCCGGGGACAGGACAATGAGCAGTTCTTC.

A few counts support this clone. CDR3: CASSSRQGDGYTF. DNA for the CDR3: TGTGCCAGCAGCTCCAGACAGGGGGATGGCTACACCTTC. V is TRBV7-2 and J is TRBJ1-2, with 9 bases fitting TRBD1. The germline V gene has CDR1 SGHTA and CDR2 FQGNSA. This CDR3 has 13 residues. V gave up 4 bases and J gave up 6 bases; unmatched junction bases: 3.

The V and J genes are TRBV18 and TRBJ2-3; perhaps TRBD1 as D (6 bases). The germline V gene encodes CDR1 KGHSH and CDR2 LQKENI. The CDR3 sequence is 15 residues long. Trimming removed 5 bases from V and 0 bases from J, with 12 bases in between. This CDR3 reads CASSWRQVSTDTQYF. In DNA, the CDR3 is TGTGCCAGCTCATGGAGACAGGTTAGCACAGATACGCAGTATTTT. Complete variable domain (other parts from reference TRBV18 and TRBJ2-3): NAGVMQNPRHLVRRRGQEARLRCSPMKGHSHVYWYRQLPEEGLKFMVYLQKENIIDESGMPKERFSAEFPKEGPSILRIQQVVRGDSAAYFCASSWRQVSTDTQYFGPGTRLTVL.

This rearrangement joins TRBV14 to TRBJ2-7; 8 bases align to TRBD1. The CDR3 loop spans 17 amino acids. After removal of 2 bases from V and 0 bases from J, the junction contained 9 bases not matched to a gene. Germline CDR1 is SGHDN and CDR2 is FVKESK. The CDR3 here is CASSQFYGTGNSYEQYF. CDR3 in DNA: TGTGCCAGCAGCCAATTTTACGGGACAGGCAACTCCTACGAGCAGTACTTC.

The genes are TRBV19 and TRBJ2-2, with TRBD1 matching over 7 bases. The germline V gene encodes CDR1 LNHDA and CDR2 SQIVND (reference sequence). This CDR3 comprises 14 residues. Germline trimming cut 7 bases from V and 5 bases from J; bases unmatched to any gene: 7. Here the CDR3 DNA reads TGTGCCAGTACGGGACAGCGAAGGACCGGGGAGCTGTTTTTT. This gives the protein CASTGQRRTGELFF. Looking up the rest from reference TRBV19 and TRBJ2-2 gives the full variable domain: DGGITQSPKYLFRKEGQNVTLSCEQNLNHDAMYWYRQDPGQGLRLIYYSQIVNDFQKGDIAEGYSVSREKKESFPLTVTSAQKNPTAFYLCASTGQRRTGELFFGEGSRLTVL.

The CDR3 DNA sequence: TGTGCCAGTAGGACGGGGGACCTTAGCAATCAGCCCCAGCATTTT. This gives the protein CASRTGDLSNQPQHF. The chain combines TRBV19 with TRBJ1-5, with D perhaps TRBD1 (5 bases). Per the germline V gene, CDR1 is LNHDA and CDR2 is SQIVND (reference sequence). V was shortened by 6 bases and J by 0 bases, with 12 bases between the two germline ends. The CDR3 spans 15 residues. The full variable domain, in which reference TRBV19 and TRBJ1-5 provide the parts outside the CDR3, is DGGITQSPKYLFRKEGQNVTLSCEQNLNHDAMYWYRQDPGQGLRLIYYSQIVNDFQKGDIAEGYSVSREKKESFPLTVTSAQKNPTAFYLCASRTGDLSNQPQHFGDGTRLSIL.

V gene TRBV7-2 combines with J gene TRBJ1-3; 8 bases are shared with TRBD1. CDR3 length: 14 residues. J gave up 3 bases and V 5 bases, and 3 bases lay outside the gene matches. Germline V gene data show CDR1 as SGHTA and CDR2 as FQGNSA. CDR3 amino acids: CASSARGLGNTIYF. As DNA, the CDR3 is TGTGCCAGCAGCGCCAGGGGGCTTGGAAACACCATATATTTT.

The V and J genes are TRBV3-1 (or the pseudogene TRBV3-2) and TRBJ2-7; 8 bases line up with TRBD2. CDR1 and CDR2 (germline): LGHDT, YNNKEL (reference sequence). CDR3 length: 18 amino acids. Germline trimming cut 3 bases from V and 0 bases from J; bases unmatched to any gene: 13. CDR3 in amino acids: CASSQMPGGSEFSYEQYF. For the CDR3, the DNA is TGTGCCAGCAGCCAGATGCCGGGGGGGTCTGAATTCTCCTACGAGCAGTACTTC.

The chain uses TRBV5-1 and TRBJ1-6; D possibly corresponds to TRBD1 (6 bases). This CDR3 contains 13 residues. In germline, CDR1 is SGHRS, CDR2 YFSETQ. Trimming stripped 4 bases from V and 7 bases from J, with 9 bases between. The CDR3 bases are TGCGCCAGCAGCAGCGGACAGAATTCACCCCTCCACTTT. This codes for CASSSGQNSPLHF.

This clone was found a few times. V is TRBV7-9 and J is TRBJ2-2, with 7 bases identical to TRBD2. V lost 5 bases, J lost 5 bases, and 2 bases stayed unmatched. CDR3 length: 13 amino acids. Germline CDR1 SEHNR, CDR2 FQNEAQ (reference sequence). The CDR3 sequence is CASSGRGTGELFF. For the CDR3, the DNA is TGTGCCAGCAGCGGGCGGGGGACCGGGGAGCTGTTTTTT.

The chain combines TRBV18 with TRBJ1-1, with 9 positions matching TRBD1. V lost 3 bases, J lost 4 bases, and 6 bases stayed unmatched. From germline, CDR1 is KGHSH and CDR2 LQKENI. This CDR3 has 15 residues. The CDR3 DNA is TGTGCCAGCTCACCGAACAGGGGGCCGGTCACTGAAGCTTTCTTT. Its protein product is CASSPNRGPVTEAFF.

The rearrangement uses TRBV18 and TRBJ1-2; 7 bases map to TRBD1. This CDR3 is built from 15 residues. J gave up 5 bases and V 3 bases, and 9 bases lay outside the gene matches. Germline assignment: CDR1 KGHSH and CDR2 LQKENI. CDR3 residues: CASSPGQMSAYGYTF. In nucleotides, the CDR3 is TGTGCCAGCTCACCGGGACAGATGTCAGCATATGGCTACACCTTC.

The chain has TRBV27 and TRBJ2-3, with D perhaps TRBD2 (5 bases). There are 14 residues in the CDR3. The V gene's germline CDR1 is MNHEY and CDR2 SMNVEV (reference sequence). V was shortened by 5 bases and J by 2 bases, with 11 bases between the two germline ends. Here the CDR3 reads CASSLDYHTDTQYF. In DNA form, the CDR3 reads TGTGCCAGCAGTCTTGACTATCACACAGATACGCAGTATTTT.

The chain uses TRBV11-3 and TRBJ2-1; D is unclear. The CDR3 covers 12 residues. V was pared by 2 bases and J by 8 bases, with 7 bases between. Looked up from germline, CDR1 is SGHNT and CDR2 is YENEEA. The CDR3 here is CASSLTMDEQFF. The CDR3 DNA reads TGTGCCAGCAGCTTAACAATGGATGAGCAGTTCTTC.

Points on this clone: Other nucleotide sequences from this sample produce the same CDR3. CDR3 amino acids: CASGRGNTEAFF. CDR3 sequence (DNA): TGCGCCAGCGGACGGGGGAACACTGAAGCTTTCTTT. The chain is built from TRBV5-1 and TRBJ1-1; D is uncertain. This CDR3 has 12 amino acids. V dropped 7 bases and J dropped 1 base, with 8 bases sitting between them. Germline V gene lookup returns CDR1 SGHRS and CDR2 YFSETQ.

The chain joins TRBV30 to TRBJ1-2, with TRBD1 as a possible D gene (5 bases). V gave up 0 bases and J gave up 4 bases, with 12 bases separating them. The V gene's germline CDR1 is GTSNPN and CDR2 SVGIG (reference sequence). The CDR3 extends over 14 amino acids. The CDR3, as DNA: TGTGCCTGGAGTGTACAGGCGGCAGGCTATGGCTACACCTTC. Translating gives CAWSVQAAGYGYTF.